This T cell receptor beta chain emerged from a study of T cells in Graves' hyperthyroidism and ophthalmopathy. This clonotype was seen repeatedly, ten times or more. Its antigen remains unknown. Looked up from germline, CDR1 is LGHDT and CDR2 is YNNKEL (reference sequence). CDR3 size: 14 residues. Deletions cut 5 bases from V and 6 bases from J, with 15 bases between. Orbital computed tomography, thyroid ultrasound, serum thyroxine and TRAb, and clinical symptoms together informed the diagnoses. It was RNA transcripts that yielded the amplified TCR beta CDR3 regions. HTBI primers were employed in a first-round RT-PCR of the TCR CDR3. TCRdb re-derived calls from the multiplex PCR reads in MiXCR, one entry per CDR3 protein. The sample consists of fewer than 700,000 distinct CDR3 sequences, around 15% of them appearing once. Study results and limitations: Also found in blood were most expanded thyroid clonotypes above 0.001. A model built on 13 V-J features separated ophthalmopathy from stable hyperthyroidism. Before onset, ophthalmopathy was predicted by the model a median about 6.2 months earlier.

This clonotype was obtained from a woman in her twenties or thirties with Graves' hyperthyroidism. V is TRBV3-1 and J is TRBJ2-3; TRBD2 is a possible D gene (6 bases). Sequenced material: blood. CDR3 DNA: TGTGCCAGCAGCTCCGGGTCCGGAGGGGATACGCAGTATTTT. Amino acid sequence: CASSSGSGGDTQYF.